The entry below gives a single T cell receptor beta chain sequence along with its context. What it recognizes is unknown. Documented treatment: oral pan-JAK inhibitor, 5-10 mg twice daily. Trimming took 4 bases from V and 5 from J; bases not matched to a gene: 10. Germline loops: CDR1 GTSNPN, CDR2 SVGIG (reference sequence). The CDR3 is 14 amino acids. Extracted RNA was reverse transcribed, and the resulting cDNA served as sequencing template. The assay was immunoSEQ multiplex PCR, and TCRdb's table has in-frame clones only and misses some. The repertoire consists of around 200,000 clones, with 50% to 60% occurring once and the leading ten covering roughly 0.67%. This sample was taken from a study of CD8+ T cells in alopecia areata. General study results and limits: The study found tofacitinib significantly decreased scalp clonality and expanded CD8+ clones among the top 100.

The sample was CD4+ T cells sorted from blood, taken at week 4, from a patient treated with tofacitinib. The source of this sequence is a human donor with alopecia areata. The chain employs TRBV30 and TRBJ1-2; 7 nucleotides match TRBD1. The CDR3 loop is CAWTEGGVDYGYTF. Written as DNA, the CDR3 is TGTGCCTGGACCGAAGGGGGCGTGGATTATGGCTACACCTTC.